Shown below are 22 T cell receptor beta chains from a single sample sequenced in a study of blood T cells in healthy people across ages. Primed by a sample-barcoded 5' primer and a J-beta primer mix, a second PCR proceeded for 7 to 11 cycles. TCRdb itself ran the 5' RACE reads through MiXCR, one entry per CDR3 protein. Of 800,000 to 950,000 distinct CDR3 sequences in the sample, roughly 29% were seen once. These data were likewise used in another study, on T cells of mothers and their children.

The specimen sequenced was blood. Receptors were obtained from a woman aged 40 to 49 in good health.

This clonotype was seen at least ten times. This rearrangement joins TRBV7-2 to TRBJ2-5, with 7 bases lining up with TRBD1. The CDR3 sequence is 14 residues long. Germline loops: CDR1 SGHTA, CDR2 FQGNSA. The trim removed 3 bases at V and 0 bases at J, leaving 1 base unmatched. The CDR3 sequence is CASSLDRNQETQYF. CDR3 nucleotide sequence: TGTGCCAGCAGCTTGGACAGGAACCAAGAGACCCAGTACTTC.

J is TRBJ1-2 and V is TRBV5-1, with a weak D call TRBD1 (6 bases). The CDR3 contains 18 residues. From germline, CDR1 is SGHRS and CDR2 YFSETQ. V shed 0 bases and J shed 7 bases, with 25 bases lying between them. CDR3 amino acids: CASSLVTGYESRKGGYTF. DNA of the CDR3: TGCGCCAGCAGCTTGGTTACAGGGTACGAATCTAGGAAAGGTGGCTACACCTTC.

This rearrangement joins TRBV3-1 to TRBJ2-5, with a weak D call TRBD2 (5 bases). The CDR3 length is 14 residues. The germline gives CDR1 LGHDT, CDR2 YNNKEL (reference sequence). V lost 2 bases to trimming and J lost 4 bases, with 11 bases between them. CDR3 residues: CASSQTGVLETQYF. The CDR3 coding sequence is TGTGCCAGCAGCCAAACCGGGGTCCTAGAGACCCAGTACTTC.

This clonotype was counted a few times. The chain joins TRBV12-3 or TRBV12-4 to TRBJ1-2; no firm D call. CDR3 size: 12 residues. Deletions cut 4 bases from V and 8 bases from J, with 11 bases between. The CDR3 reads CASSSLTIGYTF. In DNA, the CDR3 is TGTGCCAGCAGTTCATTGACTATCGGCTACACCTTC.

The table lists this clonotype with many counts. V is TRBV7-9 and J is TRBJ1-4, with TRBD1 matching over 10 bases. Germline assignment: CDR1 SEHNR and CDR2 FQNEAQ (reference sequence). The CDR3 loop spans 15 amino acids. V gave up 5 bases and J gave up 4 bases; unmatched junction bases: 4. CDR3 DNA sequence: TGTGCCAGCAGCGGCAGGGACAGGGGTAATGAAAAACTGTTTTTT. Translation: CASSGRDRGNEKLFF.

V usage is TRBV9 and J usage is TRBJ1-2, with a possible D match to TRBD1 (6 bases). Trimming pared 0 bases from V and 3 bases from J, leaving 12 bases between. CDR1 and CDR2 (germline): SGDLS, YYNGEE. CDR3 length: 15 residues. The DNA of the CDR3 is TGTGCCAGCAGCGTAGCCTCCCCAGGGGACTATGGCTACACCTTC. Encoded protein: CASSVASPGDYGYTF.

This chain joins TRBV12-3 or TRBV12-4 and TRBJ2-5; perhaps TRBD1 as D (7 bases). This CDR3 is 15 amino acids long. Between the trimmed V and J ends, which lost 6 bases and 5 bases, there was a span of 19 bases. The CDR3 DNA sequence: TGTGCCAGCAGCCACGGGGCCAGGGGGGAGGAGACCCAGTACTTC. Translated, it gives CASSHGARGEETQYF.

CDR3 sequence: CSVEEGGGDGYTF. The CDR3 nucleotides are TGCAGCGTTGAAGAAGGGGGGGGCGATGGCTACACCTTC. The chain recombines TRBV29-1 with TRBJ1-2; weak D call: TRBD1 (6 bases). This CDR3 contains 13 residues. Germline lookup yields CDR1 SQVTM and CDR2 ANQGSEA. The V gene lost 0 bases and the J gene lost 6 bases, with 11 bases spanning the gap.

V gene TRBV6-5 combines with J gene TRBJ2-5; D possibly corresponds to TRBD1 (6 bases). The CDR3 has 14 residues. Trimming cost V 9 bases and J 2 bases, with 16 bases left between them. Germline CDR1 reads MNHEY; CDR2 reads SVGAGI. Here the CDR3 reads CARPWGHGQETQYF. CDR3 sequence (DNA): TGTGCCAGACCGTGGGGGCACGGACAAGAGACCCAGTACTTC.

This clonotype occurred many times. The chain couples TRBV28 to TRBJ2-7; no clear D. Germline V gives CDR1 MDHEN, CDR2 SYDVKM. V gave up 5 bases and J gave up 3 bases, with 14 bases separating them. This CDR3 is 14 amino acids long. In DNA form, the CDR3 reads TGTGCCAGCAGTCTCCAAGGACCGCTCTACGAGCAGTACTTC. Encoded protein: CASSLQGPLYEQYF.

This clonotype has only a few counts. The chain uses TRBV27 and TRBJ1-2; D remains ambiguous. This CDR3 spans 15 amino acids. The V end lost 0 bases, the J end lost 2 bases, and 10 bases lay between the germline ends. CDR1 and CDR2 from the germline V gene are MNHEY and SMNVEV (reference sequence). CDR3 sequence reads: CASSLSTNSNYGYTF. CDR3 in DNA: TGTGCCAGCAGTTTATCGACTAACAGCAACTATGGCTACACCTTC.

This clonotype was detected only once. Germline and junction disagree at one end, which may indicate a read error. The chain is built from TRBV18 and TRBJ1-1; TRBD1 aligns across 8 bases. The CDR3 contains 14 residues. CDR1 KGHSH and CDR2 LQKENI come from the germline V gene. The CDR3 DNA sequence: TGTGCCAGCTCTCCCAGGGGGCCGGACACTGAAACTTTCTTT. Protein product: CASSPRGPDTETFF.

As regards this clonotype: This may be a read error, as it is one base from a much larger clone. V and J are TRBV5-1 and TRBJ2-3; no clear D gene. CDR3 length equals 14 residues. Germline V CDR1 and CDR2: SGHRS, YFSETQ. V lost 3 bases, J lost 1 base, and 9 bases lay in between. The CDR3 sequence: CASSWAARTDTQYF. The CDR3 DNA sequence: TGCGCCAGCAGCTGGGCAGCTCGCACAGATACGCAGTATTTT.

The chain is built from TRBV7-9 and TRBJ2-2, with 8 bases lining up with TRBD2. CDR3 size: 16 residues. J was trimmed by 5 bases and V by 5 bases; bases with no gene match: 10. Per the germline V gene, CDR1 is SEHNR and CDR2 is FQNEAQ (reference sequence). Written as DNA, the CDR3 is TGTGCCAGCAGCCGACGCGGGGGGCTGGGAACCGGGGAGCTGTTTTTT. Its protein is CASSRRGGLGTGELFF. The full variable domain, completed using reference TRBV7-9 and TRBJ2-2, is DTGVSQNPRHKITKRGQNVTFRCDPISEHNRLYWYRQTLGQGPEFLTYFQNEAQLEKSRLLSDRFSAERPKGSFSTLEIQRTEQGDSAMYLCASSRRGGLGTGELFFGEGSRLTVL.

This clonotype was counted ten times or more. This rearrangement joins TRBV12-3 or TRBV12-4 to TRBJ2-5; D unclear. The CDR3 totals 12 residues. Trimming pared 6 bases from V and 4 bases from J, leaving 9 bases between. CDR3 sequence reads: CASSPIGETQYF. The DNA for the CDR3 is TGTGCCAGCAGCCCGATCGGAGAGACCCAGTACTTC.

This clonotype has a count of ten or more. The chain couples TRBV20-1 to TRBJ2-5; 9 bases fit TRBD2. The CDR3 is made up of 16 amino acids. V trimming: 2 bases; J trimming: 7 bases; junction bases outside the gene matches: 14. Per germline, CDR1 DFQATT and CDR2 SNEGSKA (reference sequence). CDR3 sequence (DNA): TGCAGTGCTAGACATTCTAGCGGGGTGTATGGGAGGACCCAGTACTTC. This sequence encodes CSARHSSGVYGRTQYF.

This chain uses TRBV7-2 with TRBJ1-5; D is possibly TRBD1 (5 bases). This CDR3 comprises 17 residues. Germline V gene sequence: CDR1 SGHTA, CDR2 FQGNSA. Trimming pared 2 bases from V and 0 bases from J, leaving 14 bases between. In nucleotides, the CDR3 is TGTGCCAGCAGCTTAAGGGCAGGGTGGTCTAGCAATCAGCCCCAGCATTTT. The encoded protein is CASSLRAGWSSNQPQHF.

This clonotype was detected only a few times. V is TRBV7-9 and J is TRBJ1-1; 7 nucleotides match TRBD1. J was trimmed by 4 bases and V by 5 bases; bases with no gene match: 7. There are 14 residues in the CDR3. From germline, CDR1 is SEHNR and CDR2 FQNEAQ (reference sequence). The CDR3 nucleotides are TGTGCCAGCAGCAGTACAGGGGTCGCCACTGAAGCTTTCTTT. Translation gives CASSSTGVATEAFF.

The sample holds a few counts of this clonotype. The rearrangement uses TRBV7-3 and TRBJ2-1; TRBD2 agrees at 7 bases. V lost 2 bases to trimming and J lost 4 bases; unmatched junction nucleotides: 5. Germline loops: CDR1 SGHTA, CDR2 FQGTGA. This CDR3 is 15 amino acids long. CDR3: CASSLGVAGYNEQFF. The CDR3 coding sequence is TGTGCCAGCAGCTTAGGTGTAGCGGGTTACAATGAGCAGTTCTTC.

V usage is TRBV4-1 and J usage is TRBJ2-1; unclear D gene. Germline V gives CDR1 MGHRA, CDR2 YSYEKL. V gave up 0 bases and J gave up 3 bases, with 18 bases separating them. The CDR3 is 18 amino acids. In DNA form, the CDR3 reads TGCGCCAGCAGCCAAGAAGCCCCTTACACTACCCTCTACAATGAGCAGTTCTTC. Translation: CASSQEAPYTTLYNEQFF.

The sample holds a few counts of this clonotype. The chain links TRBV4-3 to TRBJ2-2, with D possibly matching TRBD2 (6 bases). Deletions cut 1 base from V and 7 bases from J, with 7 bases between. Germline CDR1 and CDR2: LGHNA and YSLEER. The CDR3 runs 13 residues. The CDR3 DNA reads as TGCGCCAGCAGCCAAGGGCGGGGCGGGGAGCTGTTTTTT. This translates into CASSQGRGGELFF.

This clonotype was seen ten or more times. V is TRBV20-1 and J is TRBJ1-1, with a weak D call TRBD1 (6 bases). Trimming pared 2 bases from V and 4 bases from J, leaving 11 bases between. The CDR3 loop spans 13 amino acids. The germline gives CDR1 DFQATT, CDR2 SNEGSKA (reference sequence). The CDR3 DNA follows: TGCAGTGCTAGATTGACAGGTTTCACTGAAGCTTTCTTT. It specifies CSARLTGFTEAFF.